Each of the 2 T cell receptor beta chains below was sequenced from the same sample in a study of blood T cell repertoires in COVID-19. Sequencing used immunoSEQ multiplex PCR; TCRdb keeps in-frame clones, though not all of them. The table shows 150,000 to 200,000 clones, with roughly 76% occurring only once. Sequenced: peripheral blood. The receptors stem from a woman aged 50 to 60 with active or convalescent COVID-19.

The chain links TRBV29-1 to TRBJ1-1; no clear D gene. V dropped 8 bases and J dropped 4 bases, with 14 bases sitting between them. From germline, CDR1 is SQVTM and CDR2 ANQGSEA. The CDR3 contains 12 residues. The CDR3 is CSFEAGSTEAFF. CDR3 in DNA: TGCAGCTTCGAGGCGGGGTCCACTGAAGCTTTCTTT.

The chain combines TRBV19 with TRBJ2-1, with TRBD1 as a possible D gene (6 bases). V was clipped by 3 bases and J by 2 bases, with 14 bases between them. Germline V CDR1 and CDR2: LNHDA, SQIVND (reference sequence). The CDR3 runs to 16 residues. The CDR3 here is CASSIGQLTTYNEQFF. The CDR3 bases are TGTGCCAGTAGTATCGGACAGTTGACTACCTACAATGAGCAGTTCTTC. Complete variable domain (other parts from reference TRBV19 and TRBJ2-1): DGGITQSPKYLFRKEGQNVTLSCEQNLNHDAMYWYRQDPGQGLRLIYYSQIVNDFQKGDIAEGYSVSREKKESFPLTVTSAQKNPTAFYLCASSIGQLTTYNEQFFGPGTRLTVL.